These 25 T cell receptor beta chains came from one sample sequenced in a study of beta chain features in type 1 diabetes. Their antigen targets remain unknown. Study-level findings and limits: All four CD4+ subsets from Type 1 diabetes patients carried moderately but significantly shorter TCRB CDR3s.

The whole isolated RNA underwent reverse transcription, so sequencing captured expressed TCRB transcripts. Assay: immunoSEQ multiplex PCR; the TCRdb copy retains only in-frame clones and omits some. This sample carries under 250,000 clones, more than 11% of them seen once, and the ten largest clones take about 0.018%. Sequencing used naive CD4+ T cells from blood. The receptors shown here come from a man aged 30-40 years with type 1 diabetes.

This chain joins TRBV4-1 and TRBJ1-2; 10 bases agree with TRBD1. The CDR3 is made up of 20 amino acids. In germline, CDR1 is MGHRA, CDR2 YSYEKL. The junction had 20 bases not matched to a gene; V was cut back by 5 bases and J by 2 bases. CDR3 in amino acids: CASSYRRRGTGEGSNYGYTF. CDR3 DNA sequence: TGCGCCAGCAGCTATCGTCGAAGGGGGACAGGGGAGGGGTCAAACTATGGCTACACCTTC.

This clone was counted a few times. The chain has TRBV27 and TRBJ2-6; possible D gene TRBD1, 6 bases. The V gene lost 3 bases and the J gene lost 6 bases, with 15 bases spanning the gap. The CDR3 runs to 16 residues. Germline values: CDR1 MNHEY, CDR2 SMNVEV (reference sequence). The CDR3 DNA follows: TGTGCCAGCAGTTTGAACGGAAGGGGGACGGCCAACGTCCTGACTTTC. This codes for CASSLNGRGTANVLTF.

This clone was recorded a few times. This chain uses TRBV9 with TRBJ2-7; tentative D call: TRBD2 (6 bases). Per the germline V gene, CDR1 is SGDLS and CDR2 is YYNGEE. Trimming took off 4 bases at V and 0 bases at J, with 17 bases between the two ends. The CDR3 extends over 16 amino acids. The chain's CDR3 is CASSPRDFPSSYEQYF. The CDR3 coding sequence is TGTGCCAGCAGCCCAAGGGACTTCCCGAGCTCCTACGAGCAGTACTTC.

There are a few counts of this clone. The chain is built from TRBV5-1 and TRBJ2-5, with D perhaps TRBD1 (5 bases). In germline, CDR1 is SGHRS, CDR2 YFSETQ. The CDR3 has 12 amino acids. V was shortened by 4 bases and J by 3 bases, with 7 bases between the two germline ends. CDR3 sequence: CASSRQKETQYF. The CDR3 bases are TGCGCCAGCAGCCGACAGAAAGAGACCCAGTACTTC.

This clone has more than one count but fewer than ten. This chain joins TRBV19 and TRBJ2-1, with a tentative D call TRBD1 (5 bases). Germline V gene sequence: CDR1 LNHDA, CDR2 SQIVND (reference sequence). This CDR3 is built from 16 residues. V dropped 4 bases and J dropped 3 bases, with 16 bases sitting between them. The CDR3 is CASSSDSLQFYNEQFF. CDR3 coding DNA: TGTGCCAGTAGTAGTGACAGCCTTCAATTCTACAATGAGCAGTTCTTC.

This clone was observed a handful of times. V is TRBV5-4 and J is TRBJ2-7; 8 bases map to TRBD2. CDR1 SGHNT and CDR2 YYREEE come from the germline V gene (reference sequence). After removal of 5 bases from V and 5 bases from J, the junction contained 9 bases not matched to a gene. This CDR3 has 14 residues. As DNA, the CDR3 is TGTGCCAGCAGAAAGTCGGGAGGGCCAGACGAGCAGTACTTC. Encoded protein: CASRKSGGPDEQYF.

This sequence joins TRBV9 and TRBJ2-3; TRBD1 matches at 7 bases. This CDR3 comprises 11 residues. CDR1 and CDR2 from the germline V gene are SGDLS and YYNGEE. V gave up 3 bases and J gave up 10 bases; unmatched junction bases: 2. In nucleotides, the CDR3 is TGTGCCAGCAGCGAGGGGGCCTCGCAGTATTTT. Translated, it gives CASSEGASQYF.

The chain couples TRBV5-1 to TRBJ2-1; tentatively, D is TRBD2 (6 bases). V lost 0 bases and J 6 bases, leaving 10 bases between the germline ends. CDR1 and CDR2 (germline): SGHRS, YFSETQ. CDR3 size: 14 residues. CDR3 sequence: CASSLGTKTNEQFF. CDR3 DNA sequence: TGCGCCAGCAGCTTGGGGACTAAAACCAATGAGCAGTTCTTC.

In its sample, this clone was seen a few times. The rearrangement joins TRBV19 to TRBJ2-7; 8 bases are shared with TRBD1. Germline V gene lookup returns CDR1 LNHDA and CDR2 SQIVND (reference sequence). This CDR3 comprises 13 residues. With V trimmed by 10 bases and J by 3 bases, 8 bases remained unmatched. CDR3 in DNA: TGTGCCACCACCCACACAGGGGGCTACGAGCAGTACTTC. Translating it yields CATTHTGGYEQYF.

This clone has only a few counts. This rearrangement joins TRBV19 to TRBJ2-7; tentative D call: TRBD2 (5 bases). This CDR3 contains 14 residues. CDR1 is LNHDA and CDR2 is SQIVND in the germline V gene (reference sequence). Trimming took 5 bases from V and 0 from J, leaving 11 bases between them. CDR3 in amino acids: CASSVTGSSYEQYF. The CDR3 bases are TGTGCCAGTAGTGTGACGGGGAGCTCCTACGAGCAGTACTTC.

V is TRBV2 and J is TRBJ2-7; TRBD1 agrees at 10 bases. Germline lookup yields CDR1 SNHLY and CDR2 FYNNEI. Losses at the gene ends were 7 bases for V and 5 bases for J; bases not matched to a gene: 11. The CDR3 has 15 residues. DNA of the CDR3: TGTGCCAGCAAGACAGCCGGGACAGGGGACCACGAGCAGTACTTC. Translation gives CASKTAGTGDHEQYF.

The J gene is TRBJ2-7, the V gene TRBV9, with D possibly being TRBD2 (5 bases). V was clipped by 1 base and J by 7 bases, with 12 bases between them. Germline V gene data show CDR1 as SGDLS and CDR2 as YYNGEE. The CDR3 runs to 13 residues. CDR3 nucleotides: TGTGCCAGCAGCGTACGCCCCTCGGGGGAGCAGTACTTC. Translation gives CASSVRPSGEQYF. Using reference TRBV9 and TRBJ2-7 for the parts outside the CDR3, the full variable domain is DSGVTQTPKHLITATGQRVTLRCSPRSGDLSVYWYQQSLDQGLQFLIQYYNGEERAKGNILERFSAQQFPDLHSELNLSSLELGDSALYFCASSVRPSGEQYFGPGTRLTVT.

As concerns this clone: One junction end disagrees with the germline gene, perhaps due to a read error. This chain links TRBV2 with TRBJ2-1; D perhaps matches TRBD2 (5 bases). The CDR3 sequence is 14 residues long. CDR1 is SNHLY and CDR2 is FYNNEI in the germline V gene. In nucleotides, the CDR3 is TGTGCCAGCAGAGAAGCCATTACTAGTTATGAGCAGTTCTTC. Its translation is CASREAITSYEQFF.

The rearrangement links TRBV7-9 to TRBJ2-5; D gene ambiguous. Per the germline V gene, CDR1 is SEHNR and CDR2 is FQNEAQ (reference sequence). The CDR3 is 13 amino acids. Between the trimmed V and J ends, which lost 5 bases and 3 bases, there was a span of 10 bases. In nucleotides, the CDR3 is TGTGCCAGCAGCAGCTATGAGAAAGAGACCCAGTACTTC. Amino acids: CASSSYEKETQYF.

The genes are TRBV19 and TRBJ1-2; TRBD1 matches at 7 bases. This CDR3 is built from 14 residues. The junction had 8 bases not matched to a gene; V was cut back by 3 bases and J by 7 bases. Germline V lookup: CDR1 LNHDA, CDR2 SQIVND (reference sequence). CDR3 loop: CASSINRGLGGYTF. The CDR3 coding sequence is TGTGCCAGTAGTATCAACAGGGGTCTCGGTGGCTACACCTTC.

This clone was counted a few times. J is TRBJ2-7 and V is TRBV11-2; TRBD2 matches at 7 bases. The CDR3 loop spans 15 amino acids. The junction had 12 bases not matched to a gene; V was cut back by 5 bases and J by 5 bases. Germline V gene lookup returns CDR1 SGHAT and CDR2 FQNNGV. This CDR3 reads CASSHGGIFRNEQYF. CDR3 nucleotide sequence: TGTGCCAGCAGCCACGGGGGGATTTTTCGCAACGAGCAGTACTTC.

This clone turned up a few times. CDR3 nucleotide sequence: TGCAGCGCCGCCGGGACAGGGGGAGCCTATGGCTACACCTTC. This encodes CSAAGTGGAYGYTF. The genes are TRBV29-1 and TRBJ1-2; TRBD1 matches 11 bases. V trimming: 7 bases; J trimming: 4 bases; junction bases outside the gene matches: 8. CDR1 SQVTM and CDR2 ANQGSEA come from the germline V gene. This CDR3 comprises 14 residues. The full variable domain, with the rest looked up from reference TRBV29-1 and TRBJ1-2, is SAVISQKPSRDICQRGTSLTIQCQVDSQVTMMFWYRQQPGQSLTLIATANQGSEATYESGFVIDKFPISRPNLTFSTLTVSNMSPEDSSIYLCSAAGTGGAYGYTFGSGTRLTVV.

CDR3: CASSPRDSNTGELFF. In DNA, the CDR3 is TGCGCCAGCAGCCCCCGGGACAGTAACACCGGGGAGCTGTTTTTT. The rearrangement uses TRBV4-1 and TRBJ2-2, with TRBD1 identical over 7 bases. Germline CDR1 is MGHRA and CDR2 is YSYEKL. The trim removed 4 bases at V and 2 bases at J, leaving 4 bases unmatched. The CDR3 spans 15 residues.

The DNA of the CDR3 is TGTGCCAGTAGTTCCCTAAGCGGGGGAACATACAATGAGCAGTTCTTC. Its protein is CASSSLSGGTYNEQFF. V usage is TRBV19 and J usage is TRBJ2-1, with 8 positions matching TRBD2. V trimming: 5 bases; J trimming: 4 bases; junction bases outside the gene matches: 10. The CDR3 length is 16 residues. Germline V lookup: CDR1 LNHDA, CDR2 SQIVND (reference sequence).

The chain combines TRBV6-5 with TRBJ2-1, with 11 nucleotides matching TRBD2. Per the germline V gene, CDR1 is MNHEY and CDR2 is SVGAGI. The CDR3 contains 15 residues. The J segment lost 7 bases and the V segment lost 6 bases, leaving 8 bases of the junction unmatched. Written as DNA, the CDR3 is TGTGCCAGCAGGTCCCTAGCGGGGGGCAGGAATGAGCAGTTCTTC. It yields the protein CASRSLAGGRNEQFF.

This CDR3 is CASSPGLAGADTQYF. The DNA for the CDR3 is TGTGCCAGCAGCCCCGGACTAGCGGGGGCCGATACGCAGTATTTT. V gene TRBV5-6 combines with J gene TRBJ2-3; TRBD2 matches at 13 bases. The junction had 5 bases not matched to a gene; V was cut back by 4 bases and J by 6 bases. CDR1 and CDR2 from the germline V gene are SGHDT and YYEEEE. The CDR3 length is 15 residues.

This clone has at least ten counts. V and J are TRBV23-1 and TRBJ2-7, with 7 bases that match TRBD2. TRBV23-1 is an open reading frame, and its role is uncertain. This CDR3 contains 13 residues. Trimming took 1 base from V and 4 from J; bases not matched to a gene: 1. CDR3: CASSQWEGYEQYF. The CDR3 nucleotides read TGCGCCAGCAGTCAATGGGAGGGGTACGAGCAGTACTTC.

The chain employs TRBV6-6 and TRBJ2-3; TRBD2 agrees at 10 bases. The CDR3 runs to 12 residues. CDR1 MNHNY and CDR2 SVGAGI come from the germline V gene (reference sequence). Unmatched junction bases numbered 2, after V lost 8 bases and J lost 6 bases. The CDR3 nucleotides are TGTGCCAGCGGAGCGGGAGGGGATACGCAGTATTTT. Translating gives CASGAGGDTQYF.

The chain uses TRBV11-2 and TRBJ2-5, with 8 bases that match TRBD1. V lost 3 bases to trimming and J lost 1 base; unmatched junction nucleotides: 4. The CDR3 length is 15 residues. Germline V gene lookup returns CDR1 SGHAT and CDR2 FQNNGV. CDR3 sequence reads: CASSFGTGRQETQYF. The DNA of the CDR3 is TGTGCCAGCAGCTTCGGGACAGGTCGCCAAGAGACCCAGTACTTC.

This clone was observed a handful of times. The chain joins TRBV19 to TRBJ2-7, with 8 positions matching TRBD1. This CDR3 has 13 residues. V shed 6 bases, J shed 3 bases, and the junction held 4 bases outside the gene matches. Looked up from germline, CDR1 is LNHDA and CDR2 is SQIVND (reference sequence). For the CDR3, the DNA is TGTGCCAGTAGCACAGACAGGGGCTACGAGCAGTACTTC. Its protein product is CASSTDRGYEQYF.